What follows are 11 T cell receptor beta chains derived from one specimen sequenced in a study of cytomegalovirus exposure and HLA in healthy donors. Researchers ran the PCR with 60 Vbeta and 13 Jbeta primers. The repertoire was sequenced with immunoSEQ multiplex PCR; TCRdb's copy has only in-frame clones and lacks some. The table has 100,000 or so clones, about 79% seen once; the top ten hold around 4%. The sequenced material came from PBMCs. All receptors derive from a female donor in good health and CMV-seropositive.

The rearrangement links TRBV5-8 to TRBJ1-5; D is unresolved. CDR1 and CDR2 from the germline V gene are SGHTS and YDEGEE. The CDR3 extends over 15 amino acids. Trimming took 0 bases from V and 3 from J, leaving 10 bases between them. The CDR3 loop reads CASSLGGIDNQPQHF. In DNA, the CDR3 is TGTGCCAGCAGCTTGGGCGGGATTGACAATCAGCCCCAGCATTTT.

The chain couples TRBV5-1 to TRBJ2-5; D is possibly TRBD2 (5 bases). Deletions cut 4 bases from V and 4 bases from J, with 17 bases between. CDR3 length equals 15 residues. CDR1 is SGHRS and CDR2 is YFSETQ in the germline V gene. The CDR3 DNA reads TGCGCCAGCAGCCTAGCCACGTTTCCCGGAGAGACCCAGTACTTC. Translated, it gives CASSLATFPGETQYF.

In its sample, this clone was seen a few times. V and J are TRBV7-2 and TRBJ2-3, with 10 bases fitting TRBD2. Trimming cost V 1 base and J 1 base; bases outside gene matches: 11. Per germline, CDR1 SGHTA and CDR2 FQGNSA. CDR3 length: 19 residues. This CDR3 reads CASSLGLAGALGGTDTQYF. The CDR3 nucleotides read TGTGCCAGCAGCTTAGGTCTAGCGGGGGCCCTCGGGGGCACAGATACGCAGTATTTT.

The chain uses TRBV6-1 and TRBJ2-5; 11 positions agree with TRBD2. CDR3 length: 18 residues. Germline V CDR1 and CDR2: MNHNS, SASEGT. V lost 0 bases to trimming and J lost 5 bases; unmatched junction nucleotides: 11. Here the CDR3 DNA reads TGTGCCAGCAGTGAAGCTAGGACTAGCGGGTGGCCTGGGGAGACCCAGTACTTC. This sequence encodes CASSEARTSGWPGETQYF.

V gene TRBV6-6 combines with J gene TRBJ2-3, with TRBD1 matching over 11 bases. CDR1 and CDR2 from the germline V gene are MNHNY and SVGAGI (reference sequence). The CDR3 is made up of 16 amino acids. V lost 3 bases to trimming and J lost 4 bases; unmatched junction nucleotides: 6. The CDR3 nucleotides read TGTGCCAGCAGTTATGGGGGACAGGGGGTATCAGATACGCAGTATTTT. It translates to CASSYGGQGVSDTQYF.

The CDR3 spells CASSEDSSYEQYF. CDR3 nucleotides: TGCGCCAGCAGTGAGGATAGCTCCTACGAGCAGTACTTC. The rearrangement uses TRBV10-1 and TRBJ2-7; D gene ambiguous. The length of the CDR3 is 13 residues. Germline V lookup: CDR1 WNHNN, CDR2 SYGVQD (reference sequence). The germline V and J ends were trimmed by 2 bases and 0 bases, with 5 bases remaining between them.

V is TRBV27 and J is TRBJ1-6; D is possibly TRBD1 (6 bases). This CDR3 contains 14 residues. The germline CDR1 and CDR2 sequences are MNHEY and SMNVEV (reference sequence). The germline V and J ends were trimmed by 7 bases and 7 bases, with 14 bases remaining between them. The DNA of the CDR3 is TGTGCCAGCACCATAGGGGGGGGGAATTCACCCCTCCACTTT. This encodes CASTIGGGNSPLHF.

The CDR3 bases are TGTGCCAGCAGTTCCCAGGGGGCTACTAACTATGGCTACACCTTC. Protein product: CASSSQGATNYGYTF. The rearrangement joins TRBV27 to TRBJ1-2, with 8 bases matching TRBD1. Germline CDR1 and CDR2: MNHEY and SMNVEV (reference sequence). V lost 4 bases, J lost 0 bases, and 4 bases stayed unmatched. The CDR3 has 15 amino acids.

The sample holds a few counts of this clone. The chain combines TRBV2 with TRBJ2-7; TRBD2 is a possible D gene (6 bases). V lost 7 bases and J lost 4, with 17 bases in between. Germline CDR1 and CDR2: SNHLY and FYNNEI. The CDR3 loop spans 14 amino acids. Here the CDR3 reads CASMVIGGPYEQYF. The CDR3 DNA reads TGTGCCAGCATGGTGATCGGGGGTCCATACGAGCAGTACTTC.

This clone appeared once. This chain joins TRBV7-8 and TRBJ1-2; D possibly corresponds to TRBD1 (6 bases). V lost 5 bases and J lost 3, with 25 bases in between. Germline assignment: CDR1 SGHVS and CDR2 FQNEAQ. The CDR3 spans 18 residues. The CDR3 sequence is CASSERGGSTVNDYGYTF. CDR3 DNA sequence: TGTGCCAGCAGCGAGAGGGGGGGCTCAACTGTCAACGACTATGGCTACACCTTC.

V usage is TRBV4-1 and J usage is TRBJ2-3; possible D gene TRBD1, 5 bases. The CDR3 spans 15 residues. The germline V gene encodes CDR1 MGHRA and CDR2 YSYEKL. V was cut by 1 base and J by 1 base, with 9 bases left in between. CDR3 sequence reads: CASSQVGVRTDTQYF. The CDR3 nucleotides are TGCGCCAGCAGCCAAGTAGGGGTTCGCACAGATACGCAGTATTTT.